The present T cell receptor beta chain was sequenced within a study of T cell responses to AZD1222 COVID-19 vaccine. Whole-study results and caveats: The study found Spike-specific TCR breadth and depth rose after two AZD1222 doses.

CDR3 length: 18 amino acids. The V gene's germline CDR1 is SGHDN and CDR2 FVKESK. Between the trimmed V and J ends, which lost 4 bases and 8 bases, there was a span of 27 bases. As for this clone: No antigen is known for it.

Profiling relied on immunoSEQ multiplex PCR, and the TCRdb table lists in-frame clones only, not all of them. The profile shows about 83,000 clones, approximately 87% of them singletons. The chain is built from TRBV14 and TRBJ2-1; D tentatively reads TRBD1 or TRBD2 (6 bases each). The TCR sequence derives from an adult in good health. The input for sequencing was peripheral blood, taken on day 0 of MenACWY control vaccination. The CDR3 bases are TGTGCCAGCAGCCCCCTGGTTCGGAGGGGCAGGGGTGGGGATGAGCAGTTCTTC. Its protein product is CASSPLVRRGRGGDEQFF.